This TCR beta chain was profiled in a study of blood T cell repertoires in COVID-19. Study in general: The United States, Italy and Spain provided the acute and convalescent COVID-19 samples. The cDNA or gDNA used as material had been derived from T cells, B-cell-depleted T cells, or PBMCs.

This clone was seen a few times. In the original processing: Estimated nucleated cell counts came from reference gene primer amplification. Assay used: immunoSEQ multiplex PCR; TCRdb lists only in-frame clones, some missing. V and J calls plus clone size are reproduced from that table; the DNA served to infer D and trimming. The table has about 170,000 clones, roughly 80% seen once. Germline values: CDR1 MRHNA, CDR2 SNTAGT. This CDR3 is built from 13 residues. V lost 2 bases and J 8 bases, leaving 7 bases between the germline ends. The sample comprised peripheral blood. The chain couples TRBV6-4 to TRBJ1-6; no clear D. This TCR came from a woman aged 40 to 50 with COVID-19, enrolled during active disease. The CDR3 spells CASSDGEYSPLHF. The CDR3 DNA follows: TGTGCCAGCAGTGACGGGGAGTATTCACCCCTCCACTTT.